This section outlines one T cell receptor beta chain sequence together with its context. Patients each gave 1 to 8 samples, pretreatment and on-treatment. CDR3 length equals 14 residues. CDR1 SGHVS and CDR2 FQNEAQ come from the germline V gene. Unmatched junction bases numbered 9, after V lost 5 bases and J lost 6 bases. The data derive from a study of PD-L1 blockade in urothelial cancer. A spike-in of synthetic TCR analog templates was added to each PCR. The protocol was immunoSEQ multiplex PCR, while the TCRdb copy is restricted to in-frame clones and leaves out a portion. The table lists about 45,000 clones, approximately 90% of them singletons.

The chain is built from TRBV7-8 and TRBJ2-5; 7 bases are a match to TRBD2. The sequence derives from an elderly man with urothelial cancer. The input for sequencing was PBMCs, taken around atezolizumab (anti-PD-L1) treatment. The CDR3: CASSPGGGRKTQYF. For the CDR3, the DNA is TGTGCCAGCAGCCCTGGGGGGGGGAGGAAGACCCAGTACTTC.